This T cell receptor beta chain is drawn from a study of T cells in Graves' hyperthyroidism and ophthalmopathy. Whole-study context: Any treatment followed the collection of peripheral blood at initial diagnosis.

The diagnoses drew upon clinical symptoms, serum thyroxine and TRAb, thyroid ultrasound and orbital computed tomography. V trimming: 5 bases; J trimming: 3 bases; junction bases outside the gene matches: 7. The CDR3 is made up of 15 amino acids. From germline, CDR1 is LNHDA and CDR2 SQIVND (reference sequence). TCR beta CDR3 regions were amplified from RNA. The TCR CDR3 was amplified in a first-round RT-PCR using the HTBI primer set. From the multiplex PCR reads, TCRdb called clonotypes with MiXCR, one entry per CDR3 protein. The sample includes about 590,000 distinct CDR3 sequences, approximately 15% seen only once; the top ten take more than 6%.

V usage is TRBV19 and J usage is TRBJ2-7; 10 bases are shared with TRBD2. The TCR comes from a woman between 18 and 29 years old with Graves' ophthalmopathy. Sequenced input: blood. The CDR3 coding sequence is TGTGCCAGTAGTCGTGGACTAGCGGAGCTCTACGAGCAGTACTTC. Translating it yields CASSRGLAELYEQYF.